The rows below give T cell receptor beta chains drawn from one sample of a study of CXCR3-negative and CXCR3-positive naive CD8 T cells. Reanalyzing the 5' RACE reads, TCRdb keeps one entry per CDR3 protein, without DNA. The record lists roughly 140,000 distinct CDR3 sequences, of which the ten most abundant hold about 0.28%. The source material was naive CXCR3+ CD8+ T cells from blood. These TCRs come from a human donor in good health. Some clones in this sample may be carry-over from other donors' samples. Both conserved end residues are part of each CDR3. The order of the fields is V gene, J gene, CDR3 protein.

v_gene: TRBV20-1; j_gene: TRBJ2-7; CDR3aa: CSARGTGYEQYF
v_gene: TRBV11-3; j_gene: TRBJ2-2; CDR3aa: CASSLESGTGGLFF
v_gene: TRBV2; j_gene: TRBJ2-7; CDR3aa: CASRSISGGESYEQYF
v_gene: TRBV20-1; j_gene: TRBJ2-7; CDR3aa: CSALDRGVYEQYF
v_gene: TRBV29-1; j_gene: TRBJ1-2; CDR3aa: CSVEDRQGSHGYTF
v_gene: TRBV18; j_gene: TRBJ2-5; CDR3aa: CASSLGTVLGEETQYF
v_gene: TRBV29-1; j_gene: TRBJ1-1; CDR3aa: CSTGSNTEAFF
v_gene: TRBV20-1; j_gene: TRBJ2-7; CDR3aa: CSARAGQGIHEQYF
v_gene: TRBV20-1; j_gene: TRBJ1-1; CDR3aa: CSARSIGTGRLSPPLSNTEAFF
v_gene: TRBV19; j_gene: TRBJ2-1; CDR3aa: CASTLSGGAYNEQFF
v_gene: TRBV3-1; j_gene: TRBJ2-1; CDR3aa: CASSRSGRGNEQFF
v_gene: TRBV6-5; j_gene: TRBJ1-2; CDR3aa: CASSYSYRDGYTF
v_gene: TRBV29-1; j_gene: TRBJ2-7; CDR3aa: CSVGGQRHEQYF
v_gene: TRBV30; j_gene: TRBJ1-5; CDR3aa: CAWSAGQGGQPQHF
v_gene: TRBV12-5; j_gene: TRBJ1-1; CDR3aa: CASGLMGGDRRNTEAFF
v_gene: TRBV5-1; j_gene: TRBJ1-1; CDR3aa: CASSSLPGEGKNTEAFF
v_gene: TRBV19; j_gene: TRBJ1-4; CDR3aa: CASSKDRHATNEKLFF
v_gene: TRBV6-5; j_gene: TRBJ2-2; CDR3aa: CASKGGVSTGELFF
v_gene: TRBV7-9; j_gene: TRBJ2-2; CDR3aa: CASSLGRFGELFF
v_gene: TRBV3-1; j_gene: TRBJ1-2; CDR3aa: CASSLEAGTVNYGYTF
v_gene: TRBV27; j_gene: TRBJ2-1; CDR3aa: CASSLVATSSYNEQFF
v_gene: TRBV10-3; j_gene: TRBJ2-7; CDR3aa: CAIAGPTAGEQYF
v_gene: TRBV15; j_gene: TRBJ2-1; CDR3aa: CATSFRDGGDNEQFF
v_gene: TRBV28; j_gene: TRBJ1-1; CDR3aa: CASSGDRDEAFF
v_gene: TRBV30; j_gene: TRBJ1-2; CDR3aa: CAWSVHPQSIHGGYTF
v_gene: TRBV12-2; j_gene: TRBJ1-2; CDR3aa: CASRLGGECWLYGYTF
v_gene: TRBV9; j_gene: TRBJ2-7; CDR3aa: CASSVGPADEQYF
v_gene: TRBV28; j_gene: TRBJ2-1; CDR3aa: CASSSWTSGIYYNEQFF
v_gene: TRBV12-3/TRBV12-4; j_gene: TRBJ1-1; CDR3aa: CASSFGPPVNTEAFF
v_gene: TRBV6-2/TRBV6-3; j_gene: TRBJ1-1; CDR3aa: CASSSEGWTEAFF
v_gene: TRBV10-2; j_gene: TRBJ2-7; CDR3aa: CASSELGASYEQYF
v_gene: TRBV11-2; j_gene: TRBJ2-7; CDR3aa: CASSSDYSYEQYF
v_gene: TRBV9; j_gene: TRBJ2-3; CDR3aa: CASSVPGRGQDGDTQYF
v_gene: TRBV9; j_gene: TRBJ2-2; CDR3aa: CASSVGTGELFF
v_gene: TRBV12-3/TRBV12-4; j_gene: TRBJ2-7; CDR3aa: CASSARVSYEQYF
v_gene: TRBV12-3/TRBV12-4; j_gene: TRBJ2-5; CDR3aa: CASSLVEGAQYF
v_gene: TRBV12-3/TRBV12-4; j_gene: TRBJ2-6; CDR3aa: CASSQGAGANVLTF
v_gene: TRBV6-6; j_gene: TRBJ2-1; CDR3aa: CASSYSLTSGGLNNEQFF
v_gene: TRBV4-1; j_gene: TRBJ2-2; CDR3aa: CASSQDRGLHTGELFF
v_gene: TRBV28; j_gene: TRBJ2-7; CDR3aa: CASSLFTSPYEQYF
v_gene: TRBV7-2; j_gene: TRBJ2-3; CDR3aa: CASSSGLAGEGVSQYF
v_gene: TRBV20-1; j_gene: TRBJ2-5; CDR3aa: CSARDRGFETQYF
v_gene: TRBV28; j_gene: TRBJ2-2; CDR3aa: CASSLGQGASTGELFF
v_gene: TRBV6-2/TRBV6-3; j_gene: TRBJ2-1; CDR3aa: CASSYSYLHNEQFF
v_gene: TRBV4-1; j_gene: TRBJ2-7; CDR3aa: CASSQDPGSPQREQYF
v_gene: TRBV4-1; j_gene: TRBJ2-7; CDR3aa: CASSFGGGQGAYEQYF
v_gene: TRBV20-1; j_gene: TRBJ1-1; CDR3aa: CSARAAYLGYTEAFF
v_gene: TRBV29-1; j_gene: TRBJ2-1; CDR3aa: CSALAEGRGNEQFF
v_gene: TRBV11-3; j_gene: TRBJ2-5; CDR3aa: CASSLDGSARETQYF
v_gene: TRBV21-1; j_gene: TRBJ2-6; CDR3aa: CASALDRGSGANVLTF
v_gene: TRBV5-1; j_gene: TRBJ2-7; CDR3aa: CASSLAEREGSYEQYF
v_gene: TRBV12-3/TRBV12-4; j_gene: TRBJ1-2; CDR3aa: CASSPLDREVNYGYTF
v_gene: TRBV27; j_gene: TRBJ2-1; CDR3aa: CASSPGVTYNEQFF
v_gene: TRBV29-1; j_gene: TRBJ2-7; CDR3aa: CSVRLAESSYEQYF
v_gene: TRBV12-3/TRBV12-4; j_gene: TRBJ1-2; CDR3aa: CASSRRGEGEYGYTF
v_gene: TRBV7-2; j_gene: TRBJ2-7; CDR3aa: CASRDSGASSYEQYF
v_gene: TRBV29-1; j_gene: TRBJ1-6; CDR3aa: CSVAGQGVGSPLHF
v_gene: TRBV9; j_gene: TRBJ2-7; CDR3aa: CASSVSDSTFGGSYEQYF
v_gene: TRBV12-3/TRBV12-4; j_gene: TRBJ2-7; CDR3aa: CASSAQGRAYEQYF